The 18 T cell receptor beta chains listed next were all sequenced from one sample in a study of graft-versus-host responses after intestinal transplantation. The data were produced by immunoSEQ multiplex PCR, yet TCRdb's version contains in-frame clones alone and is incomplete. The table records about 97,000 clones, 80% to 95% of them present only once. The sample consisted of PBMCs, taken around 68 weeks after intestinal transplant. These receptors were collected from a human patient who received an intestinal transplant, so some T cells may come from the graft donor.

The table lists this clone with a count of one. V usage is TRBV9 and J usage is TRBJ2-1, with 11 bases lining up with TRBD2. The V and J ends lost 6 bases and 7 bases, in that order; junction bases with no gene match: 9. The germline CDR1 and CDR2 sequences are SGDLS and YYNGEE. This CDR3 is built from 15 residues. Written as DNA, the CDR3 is TGTGCCAGCACCGAAACTAGCGGGGGACCAAATGAGCAGTTCTTC. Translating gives CASTETSGGPNEQFF.

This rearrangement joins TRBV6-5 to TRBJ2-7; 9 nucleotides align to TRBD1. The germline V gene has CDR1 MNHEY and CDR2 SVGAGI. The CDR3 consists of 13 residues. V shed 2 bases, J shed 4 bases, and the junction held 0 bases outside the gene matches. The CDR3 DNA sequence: TGTGCCAGCAGTTACGGGACAGGGTACGAGCAGTACTTC. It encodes CASSYGTGYEQYF.

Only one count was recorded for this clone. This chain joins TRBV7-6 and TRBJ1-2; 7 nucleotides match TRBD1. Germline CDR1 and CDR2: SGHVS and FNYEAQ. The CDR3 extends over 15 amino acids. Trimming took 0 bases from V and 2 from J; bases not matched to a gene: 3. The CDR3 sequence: CASSLADRHNYGYTF. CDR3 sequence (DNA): TGTGCCAGCAGCTTAGCGGACAGGCACAACTATGGCTACACCTTC.

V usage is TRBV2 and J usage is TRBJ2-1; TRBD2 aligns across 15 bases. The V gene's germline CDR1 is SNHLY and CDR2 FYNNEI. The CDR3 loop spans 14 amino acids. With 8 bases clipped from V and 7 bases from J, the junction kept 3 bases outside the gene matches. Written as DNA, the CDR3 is TGTGCCAGCGAAGGACTAGCGGGGGGGAATGAGCAGTTCTTC. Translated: CASEGLAGGNEQFF.

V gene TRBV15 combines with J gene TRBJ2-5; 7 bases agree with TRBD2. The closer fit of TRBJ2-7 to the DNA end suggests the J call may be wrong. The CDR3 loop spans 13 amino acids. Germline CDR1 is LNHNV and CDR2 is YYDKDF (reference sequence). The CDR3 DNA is TGTGCCACCTCTCGGGGGGAAAGCTACGAGCAGTACTTC. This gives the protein CATSRGESYEQYF.

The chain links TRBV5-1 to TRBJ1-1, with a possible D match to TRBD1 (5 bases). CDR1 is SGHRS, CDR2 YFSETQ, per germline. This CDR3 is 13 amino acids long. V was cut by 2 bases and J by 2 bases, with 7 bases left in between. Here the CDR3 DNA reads TGCGCCAGCAGCTTTGGACAAAACACTGAAGCTTTCTTT. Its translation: CASSFGQNTEAFF.

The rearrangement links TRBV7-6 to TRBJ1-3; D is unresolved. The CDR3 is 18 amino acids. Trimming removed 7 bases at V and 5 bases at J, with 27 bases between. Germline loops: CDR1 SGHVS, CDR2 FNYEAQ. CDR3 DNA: TGTGCCAGCACCCAGCACGGCCCAAGACGGTCGAAACGAAACACCATATATTTT. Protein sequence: CASTQHGPRRSKRNTIYF.

The CDR3 region is CASSASPRTGINEQFF. CDR3 DNA: TGTGCCAGCAGCGCAAGCCCTCGGACAGGGATCAATGAGCAGTTCTTC. This chain joins TRBV11-3 and TRBJ2-1; TRBD1 matches 8 bases. Germline V lookup: CDR1 SGHNT, CDR2 YENEEA. There are 16 residues in the CDR3. J lost 6 bases, V lost 5 bases, and 12 bases had no gene match. The entire variable domain, with the rest obtained from reference TRBV11-3 and TRBJ2-1, is as follows: EAGVVQSPRYKIIEKKQPVAFWCNPISGHNTLYWYLQNLGQGPELLIRYENEEAVDDSQLPKDRFSAERLKGVDSTLKIQPAELGDSAVYLCASSASPRTGINEQFFGPGTRLTVL.

The CDR3 DNA reads TGCGCCAGCAGCTTGGACAGGGTCGGTTCACCCCTCCACTTT. The encoded protein is CASSLDRVGSPLHF. The chain combines TRBV5-1 with TRBJ1-6; TRBD1 is a possible D gene (6 bases). Trimming removed 0 bases at V and 9 bases at J, with 10 bases between. Per the germline V gene, CDR1 is SGHRS and CDR2 is YFSETQ. CDR3 length: 14 amino acids.

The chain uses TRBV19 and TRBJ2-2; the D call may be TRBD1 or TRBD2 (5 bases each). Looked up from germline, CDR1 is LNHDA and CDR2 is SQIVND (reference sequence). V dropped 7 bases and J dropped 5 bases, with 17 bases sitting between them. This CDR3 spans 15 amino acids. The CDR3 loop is CASTAGTLGTGELFF. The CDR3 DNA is TGTGCCAGTACCGCCGGGACGTTGGGTACCGGGGAGCTGTTTTTT.

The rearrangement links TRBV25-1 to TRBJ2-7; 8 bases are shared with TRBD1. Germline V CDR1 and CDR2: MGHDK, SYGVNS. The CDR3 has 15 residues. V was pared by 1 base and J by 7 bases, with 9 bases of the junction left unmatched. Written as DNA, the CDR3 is TGTGCCAGCAGTGAATTCGGACAGGGCCTCGGGGAGCAGTACTTC. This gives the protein CASSEFGQGLGEQYF.

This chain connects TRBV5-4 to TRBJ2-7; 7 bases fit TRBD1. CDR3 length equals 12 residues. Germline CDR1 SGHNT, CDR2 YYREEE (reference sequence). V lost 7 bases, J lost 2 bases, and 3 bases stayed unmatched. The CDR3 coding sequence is TGTGCCAGCTCCGACAGGGCCTACGAGCAGTACTTC. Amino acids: CASSDRAYEQYF.

CDR3 nucleotide sequence: TGTGCTAGTGGTACGGAGCGGGGGGCTCAAGAGACCCAGTACTTC. It codes for CASGTERGAQETQYF. V and J are TRBV12-5 and TRBJ2-5; 9 nucleotides align to TRBD2. The CDR3 length is 15 residues. Germline CDR1 is LGHNT and CDR2 is FRNRAP. V was clipped by 5 bases and J by 2 bases; unmatched bases: 6.

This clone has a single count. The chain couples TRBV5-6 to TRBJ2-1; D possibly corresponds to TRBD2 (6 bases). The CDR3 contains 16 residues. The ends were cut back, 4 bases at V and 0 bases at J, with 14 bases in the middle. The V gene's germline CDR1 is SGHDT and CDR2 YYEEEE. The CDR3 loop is CASSPPGVSSYNEQFF. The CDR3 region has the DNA TGTGCCAGCAGCCCCCCGGGAGTGAGCTCCTACAATGAGCAGTTCTTC.

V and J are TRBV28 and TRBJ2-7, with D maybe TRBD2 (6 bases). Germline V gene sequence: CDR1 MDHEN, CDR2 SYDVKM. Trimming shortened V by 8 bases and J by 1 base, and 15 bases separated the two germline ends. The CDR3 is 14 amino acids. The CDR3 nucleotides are TGTGCCAGCTCCTCGGGGGATAGGTCCTACGAGCAGTACTTC. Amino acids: CASSSGDRSYEQYF.

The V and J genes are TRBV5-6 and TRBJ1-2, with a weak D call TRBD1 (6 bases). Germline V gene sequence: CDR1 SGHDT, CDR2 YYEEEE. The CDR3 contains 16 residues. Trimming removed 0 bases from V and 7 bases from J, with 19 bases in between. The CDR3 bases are TGTGCCAGCAGCTTGGACGAAATCGGACAGCAATCTGGCTACACCTTC. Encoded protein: CASSLDEIGQQSGYTF. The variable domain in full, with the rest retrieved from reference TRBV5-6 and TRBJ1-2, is DAGVTQSPTHLIKTRGQQVTLRCSPKSGHDTVSWYQQALGQGPQFIFQYYEEEERQRGNFPDRFSGHQFPNYSSELNVNALLLGDSALYLCASSLDEIGQQSGYTFGSGTRLTVV.

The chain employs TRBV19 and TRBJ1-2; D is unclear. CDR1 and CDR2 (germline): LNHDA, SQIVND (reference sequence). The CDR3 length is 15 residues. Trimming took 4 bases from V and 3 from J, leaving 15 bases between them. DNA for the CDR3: TGTGCCAGTAGTACCCTCGAAGGGTCGGACTATGGCTACACCTTC. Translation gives CASSTLEGSDYGYTF.

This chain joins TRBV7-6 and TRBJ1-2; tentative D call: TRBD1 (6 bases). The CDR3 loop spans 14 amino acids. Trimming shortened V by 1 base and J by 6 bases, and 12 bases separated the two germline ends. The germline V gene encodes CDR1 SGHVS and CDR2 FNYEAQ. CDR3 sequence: CASSLGRGADGYTF. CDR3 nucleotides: TGTGCCAGCAGCTTAGGGAGGGGGGCTGATGGCTACACCTTC.